The rows below give T cell receptor beta chains drawn from one sample of a study of T-cell reconstitution after alpha-beta-depleted transplantation in children. TCRdb recomputed calls from the PCR reads with MiXCR, one row per CDR3 protein. The profile covers more than 450,000 distinct CDR3 sequences, with around 16% appearing a single time and 3% to 3.5% taken by the ten largest. Sample: PBMCs from the stem cell graft donor, taken from the stem cell graft. All receptors derive from a human donor who donated a stem cell graft to a child with acute lymphoblastic leukemia. Each CDR3 is given with its conserved first and last residue. D genes are given only for firm matches. The size field is filled for only some rows; it gives once, few, many or a size class.

D	V	J	size	CDR3	DNA
.	TRBV20-1	TRBJ1-2	few	CSATVVGYTF	TGCAGTGCTACGGTAGTTGGCTACACCTTC
.	TRBV6-1	TRBJ2-1	.	CASASDIPRYNEQFF	TGTGCCAGCGCTTCGGACATACCACGCTACAATGAGCAGTTCTTC
TRBD2	TRBV5-1	TRBJ2-7	few	CASSLPRLAGVYEQYF	TGCGCCAGCAGCCTTCCTAGACTAGCGGGAGTATACGAGCAGTACTTC
.	TRBV9	TRBJ2-5	.	CASSVQDGETQYF	TGTGCCAGCAGCGTCCAGGACGGAGAGACCCAGTACTTC
.	TRBV7-9	TRBJ2-1	.	CASSLDVPNNEQFF	TGTGCCAGCAGCTTAGATGTTCCCAATAATGAGCAGTTCTTC
TRBD1	TRBV6-5	TRBJ1-6	.	CASSSTIPGQGNSPLHF	TGTGCCAGCAGTTCCACCATACCGGGACAGGGAAATTCACCCCTCCACTTT
.	TRBV24-1	TRBJ2-7	few	CATSFLDEQYF	TGTGCCACCAGTTTTCTTGACGAGCAGTACTTC
TRBD2	TRBV7-6	TRBJ2-7	few	CASSSPFRGYSGRAGEQYF	TGTGCCAGCAGCTCCCCCTTCAGGGGGTATAGCGGGAGGGCCGGAGAGCAGTACTTC
TRBD1	TRBV4-1	TRBJ1-4	.	CASGRQGEDEKLFF	TGCGCCAGCGGGCGACAGGGGGAAGATGAAAAACTGTTTTTT
.	TRBV5-1	TRBJ2-2	few	CASSLEARGELFF	TGCGCCAGCAGCTTGGAGGCCCGAGGGGAGCTGTTTTTT
TRBD1	TRBV9	TRBJ2-7	.	CASSGQGAGEQYF	TGTGCCAGCAGTGGACAGGGGGCGGGCGAGCAGTACTTC
.	TRBV6-1	TRBJ2-1	few	CASRGGDNEQFF	TGTGCCAGCAGAGGCGGCGACAATGAGCAGTTCTTC
TRBD1	TRBV20-1	TRBJ2-1	.	CSARGKRNRGTGDQFF	TGCAGTGCTAGAGGGAAAAGAAACAGGGGGACCGGTGACCAGTTCTTC
.	TRBV6-5	TRBJ1-1	few	CASSYSPGWGNTEAFF	TGTGCCAGCAGTTACTCCCCAGGGTGGGGGAACACTGAAGCTTTCTTT
.	TRBV5-6	TRBJ1-1	.	CASSLGVGYKGTEAFF	TGTGCCAGCAGCTTGGGGGTGGGTTACAAAGGCACTGAAGCTTTCTTT
TRBD1	TRBV12-3/TRBV12-4	TRBJ2-7	.	CASSGDRQTYEQYF	TGTGCCAGCAGCGGGGACAGACAGACCTACGAGCAGTACTTC